A single sample is the source of the 6 T cell receptor beta chains below, sequenced in a study of blood T cell repertoires in COVID-19. Assay used: immunoSEQ multiplex PCR; TCRdb lists only in-frame clones, some missing. Of approximately 300,000 clones listed, around 82% are singletons. Material for sequencing was peripheral blood. The receptor set was obtained from a woman in her forties or fifties with acute or convalescent COVID-19.

Comment on this clone: The sample holds other DNA sequences that translate to the same CDR3. The rearrangement uses TRBV24-1 and TRBJ2-3; tentative D call: TRBD2 (5 bases). Trimming took off 3 bases at V and 3 bases at J, with 9 bases between the two ends. The CDR3 consists of 14 residues. Germline V gives CDR1 KGHDR, CDR2 SFDVKD. The CDR3 loop is CATSDPRGTDTQYF. Here the CDR3 DNA reads TGTGCCACCAGTGATCCCCGGGGTACAGATACGCAGTATTTT.

CDR3 sequence: CASSPSTSGFYNEQFF. CDR3 in DNA: TGCGCCAGCAGCCCTTCGACTAGCGGCTTCTACAATGAGCAGTTCTTC. The chain recombines TRBV4-1 with TRBJ2-1, with 9 positions matching TRBD2. The CDR3 contains 16 residues. The V and J ends lost 4 bases and 3 bases, in that order; junction bases with no gene match: 7. Germline CDR1 reads MGHRA; CDR2 reads YSYEKL.

The CDR3 DNA follows: TGTGCCAGCAGTGATAGGGGACTAGCGGGAGACGAGCAGTACTTC. This gives the protein CASSDRGLAGDEQYF. The chain combines TRBV9 with TRBJ2-7, with 14 positions matching TRBD2. The CDR3 runs 15 residues. Germline V gene data show CDR1 as SGDLS and CDR2 as YYNGEE. The V segment lost 5 bases and the J segment 5 bases; nucleotides outside the gene matches: 6. Combining the CDR3 with reference TRBV9 and TRBJ2-7 gives the whole variable domain DSGVTQTPKHLITATGQRVTLRCSPRSGDLSVYWYQQSLDQGLQFLIQYYNGEERAKGNILERFSAQQFPDLHSELNLSSLELGDSALYFCASSDRGLAGDEQYFGPGTRLTVT.

The rearrangement uses TRBV7-2 and TRBJ1-1; no firm D call. The CDR3 is 14 amino acids. Trimming took off 3 bases at V and 0 bases at J, with 8 bases between the two ends. Germline CDR1 is SGHTA and CDR2 is FQGNSA. The CDR3 bases are TGTGCCAGCAGCTTGGGCTACATGAACACTGAAGCTTTCTTT. The encoded protein is CASSLGYMNTEAFF.

CDR3 sequence (DNA): TGTGCCAGCAGCTCTCCAGACGGGGGTAGCACCGGGGAGCTGTTTTTT. Protein: CASSSPDGGSTGELFF. The rearrangement joins TRBV11-3 to TRBJ2-2, with D possibly TRBD2 on 6 matching bases. Deletions cut 4 bases from V and 4 bases from J, with 16 bases between. This CDR3 has 16 amino acids. Germline CDR1 reads SGHNT; CDR2 reads YENEEA. Based on the CDR3 plus reference TRBV11-3 and TRBJ2-2, the full variable domain is EAGVVQSPRYKIIEKKQPVAFWCNPISGHNTLYWYLQNLGQGPELLIRYENEEAVDDSQLPKDRFSAERLKGVDSTLKIQPAELGDSAVYLCASSSPDGGSTGELFFGEGSRLTVL.

The chain carries TRBV19 and TRBJ2-7, with TRBD2 identical over 11 bases. V trimming: 7 bases; J trimming: 3 bases; junction bases outside the gene matches: 8. Germline V gene lookup returns CDR1 LNHDA and CDR2 SQIVND (reference sequence). CDR3 length equals 15 residues. The CDR3 loop is CASKRLAGPNYEQYF. CDR3 sequence (DNA): TGTGCCAGTAAACGACTAGCGGGACCTAACTACGAGCAGTACTTC.